This T cell receptor (beta chain) was identified during a study of early stage breast cancer tumors. Study details: Roughly 9.6-fold was the mean read coverage per sample. Findings and limits, study-wide: Compared with adjacent normal breast, tumors showed around 2.5-fold denser, more clonal T cells.

Comments on this clone: Its antigen is not identified.

Assay used: immunoSEQ multiplex PCR; TCRdb lists only in-frame clones, some missing. The sample holds about 36,000 clones; around 68% are singletons and the top ten take approximately 7%. Germline V gives CDR1 LNHDA, CDR2 SQIVND (reference sequence). This CDR3 region has 13 residues. V was shortened by 6 bases and J by 4 bases, with 10 bases between the two germline ends. The chain joins TRBV19 to TRBJ1-3; D not resolved. The sequenced sample was blood. The sequence was obtained from a person between 60 and 69 years old with breast cancer. The CDR3 is CASRGNEGNTIYF. As DNA, the CDR3 is TGTGCCAGTAGAGGGAACGAGGGAAACACCATATATTTT.